These 26 T cell receptor beta chains came from one sample sequenced in a study of T-cell reconstitution after alpha-beta-depleted transplantation in children. Unique molecular identifiers were used in preparing the TCRbeta library. Each CDR3 protein is one row after TCRdb ran MiXCR on the PCR reads. The sample contains just under 550,000 distinct CDR3 sequences, roughly 18% of which appear only once. The specimen was PBMCs from the stem cell graft donor, collected from the stem cell graft. Source of these receptors: a human donor who donated a stem cell graft to a child with acute lymphoblastic leukemia.

The chain joins TRBV15 to TRBJ2-3; perhaps TRBD2 as D (6 bases). Deletions cut 2 bases from V and 5 bases from J, with 14 bases between. Germline CDR1 reads LNHNV; CDR2 reads YYDKDF (reference sequence). The CDR3 loop spans 15 amino acids. Written as DNA, the CDR3 is TGTGCCACCAGCAGAAATGTTCGGGGAGGAGATACGCAGTATTTT. The encoded protein is CATSRNVRGGDTQYF.

The V gene is TRBV20-1, the J gene TRBJ2-7; 7 bases align to TRBD2. Germline CDR1 and CDR2: DFQATT and SNEGSKA (reference sequence). CDR3 length: 16 residues. Losses at the gene ends were 1 base for V and 3 bases for J; bases not matched to a gene: 12. The CDR3 region has the DNA TGCAGTGCTAGAGGGAAGGAGACTAGCCCTCGCTACGAGCAGTACTTC. Its protein is CSARGKETSPRYEQYF.

The table lists this clonotype with a few counts. This chain uses TRBV28 with TRBJ2-5; 7 bases map to TRBD2. Germline assignment: CDR1 MDHEN and CDR2 SYDVKM. This CDR3 has 16 residues. The trim removed 2 bases at V and 0 bases at J, leaving 6 bases unmatched. CDR3 protein: CASSLGGVLYQETQYF. CDR3 coding DNA: TGTGCCAGCAGTTTAGGGGGGGTTCTATACCAAGAGACCCAGTACTTC.

The chain links TRBV5-1 to TRBJ2-1, with 7 positions matching TRBD2. Germline V gives CDR1 SGHRS, CDR2 YFSETQ. The junction had 6 bases not matched to a gene; V was cut back by 7 bases and J by 2 bases. The CDR3 runs to 14 residues. The CDR3 sequence: CASWGGAAYNEQFF. Here the CDR3 DNA reads TGCGCCAGCTGGGGGGGTGCTGCCTACAATGAGCAGTTCTTC.

The V and J genes are TRBV4-1 and TRBJ2-1; TRBD1 aligns across 7 bases. This CDR3 has 14 amino acids. With 3 bases clipped from V and 6 bases from J, the junction kept 5 bases outside the gene matches. The V gene's germline CDR1 is MGHRA and CDR2 YSYEKL. The CDR3 loop is CASSHPGTVNEQFF. The CDR3 DNA sequence: TGCGCCAGCAGCCACCCCGGGACAGTCAATGAGCAGTTCTTC.

The table lists this clonotype with a few counts. The chain links TRBV7-8 to TRBJ1-2; D call uncertain. Germline CDR1 SGHVS, CDR2 FQNEAQ. V lost 2 bases to trimming and J lost 6 bases, with 10 bases between them. This CDR3 is 13 amino acids long. The CDR3 protein is CASSLIQTDGYTF. The CDR3 nucleotides are TGTGCCAGCAGCTTAATACAGACTGATGGCTACACCTTC.

There are a few counts of this clonotype. An end of the junction does not agree with germline; a read error may underlie this. V and J are TRBV6-1 and TRBJ2-5; 7 bases match TRBD1. The CDR3 totals 12 residues. Germline V lookup: CDR1 MNHNS, CDR2 SASEGT. The CDR3: CASRGTAPVRDF. CDR3 sequence (DNA): TGTGCCAGCAGAGGGACAGCGCCTGTTCGGGACTTC.

This clonotype has just one count. Here the CDR3 DNA reads TGTGCCAGCAAAGAGGATGGGAACTATGGCTACACCTTC. This codes for CASKEDGNYGYTF. V and J are TRBV27 and TRBJ1-2; D remains ambiguous. The CDR3 extends over 13 amino acids. CDR1 MNHEY and CDR2 SMNVEV come from the germline V gene (reference sequence). V lost 7 bases and J lost 2, with 11 bases in between.

This clonotype has just a few counts. The V and J genes are TRBV18 and TRBJ1-1; D gene ambiguous. The V gene's germline CDR1 is KGHSH and CDR2 LQKENI. This CDR3 has 14 amino acids. V dropped 6 bases and J dropped 0 bases, with 11 bases sitting between them. The CDR3 DNA reads as TGTGCCAGCTCGTCTCGCAGTATGAACACTGAAGCTTTCTTT. Residues: CASSSRSMNTEAFF.

The chain links TRBV5-1 to TRBJ2-5; 9 bases map to TRBD1. This CDR3 region has 15 residues. Per the germline V gene, CDR1 is SGHRS and CDR2 is YFSETQ. With V trimmed by 7 bases and J by 2 bases, 9 bases remained unmatched. The CDR3 sequence: CASHRGQGRQETQYF. CDR3 nucleotides: TGCGCCAGCCACCGCGGACAGGGGAGGCAAGAGACCCAGTACTTC.

The chain recombines TRBV4-1 with TRBJ2-1; D unclear. V was shortened by 3 bases and J by 6 bases, with 18 bases between the two germline ends. The CDR3 loop spans 16 amino acids. Germline V gene lookup returns CDR1 MGHRA and CDR2 YSYEKL. The CDR3, as DNA: TGCGCCAGCAGCCACGTGGGGAAAAAAAGTATCAATGAGCAGTTCTTC. Translated, it gives CASSHVGKKSINEQFF.

This clonotype was recorded at least ten times. The rearrangement uses TRBV5-6 and TRBJ1-1; TRBD1 agrees at 8 bases. The trim removed 3 bases at V and 1 base at J, leaving 5 bases unmatched. Germline-derived CDR1 and CDR2 are SGHDT and YYEEEE. This CDR3 spans 15 amino acids. This CDR3 is CASSSWTGWNTEAFF. DNA for the CDR3: TGTGCCAGCAGCTCCTGGACAGGGTGGAACACTGAAGCTTTCTTT.

This clonotype was counted at least ten times. The chain couples TRBV6-1 to TRBJ2-7, with 10 bases lining up with TRBD1. The germline V gene encodes CDR1 MNHNS and CDR2 SASEGT. This CDR3 comprises 14 residues. With 6 bases clipped from V and 5 bases from J, the junction kept 7 bases outside the gene matches. The CDR3 coding sequence is TGTGCCAGCAGCCCAGGACAGGGGGTAAACGAGCAGTACTTC. This encodes CASSPGQGVNEQYF.

This clonotype has more than one count but fewer than ten. The chain is built from TRBV27 and TRBJ1-5; D remains unclear. There are 15 residues in the CDR3. The V and J ends lost 0 bases and 4 bases respectively, with 10 bases between them. The germline gives CDR1 MNHEY, CDR2 SMNVEV (reference sequence). The CDR3 reads CASSLSVGRNQPQHF. DNA of the CDR3: TGTGCCAGCAGTTTATCTGTAGGGAGGAATCAGCCCCAGCATTTT.

This clonotype was picked up a small number of times. The chain is built from TRBV7-3 and TRBJ2-7, with 7 bases that match TRBD2. The ends lost 5 bases at V and 3 bases at J; junction bases unmatched: 13. The germline CDR1 and CDR2 sequences are SGHTA and FQGTGA. There are 16 residues in the CDR3. In DNA, the CDR3 is TGTGCCAGCAGCCCAGACGACTCGCGGGGGTACTACGAGCAGTACTTC. This encodes CASSPDDSRGYYEQYF.

The sample holds a few counts of this clonotype. V usage is TRBV20-1 and J usage is TRBJ2-1, with TRBD2 as a possible D gene (5 bases). Germline CDR1 DFQATT, CDR2 SNEGSKA (reference sequence). Trimming shortened V by 2 bases and J by 0 bases, and 8 bases separated the two germline ends. The length of the CDR3 is 14 residues. CDR3 in DNA: TGCAGTGCTAGAAGCGGAACCTCCTACAATGAGCAGTTCTTC. Its translation is CSARSGTSYNEQFF.

This clonotype has just a few counts. This chain connects TRBV7-9 to TRBJ2-3, with D possibly TRBD2 on 5 matching bases. CDR1 SEHNR and CDR2 FQNEAQ come from the germline V gene (reference sequence). The CDR3 length is 16 residues. V lost 6 bases, J lost 0 bases, and 16 bases lay in between. The CDR3: CASRYGVAESTDTQYF. In DNA form, the CDR3 reads TGTGCCAGCAGATACGGGGTGGCGGAAAGCACAGATACGCAGTATTTT.

This clonotype has just a few counts. The V gene is TRBV20-1, the J gene TRBJ1-5; D gene ambiguous. Germline CDR1 and CDR2: DFQATT and SNEGSKA (reference sequence). The CDR3 extends over 16 amino acids. Trimming shortened V by 6 bases and J by 4 bases, and 22 bases separated the two germline ends. CDR3 region: CSAGWPGANYNQPQHF. Here the CDR3 DNA reads TGCAGTGCCGGGTGGCCAGGCGCAAATTATAATCAGCCCCAGCATTTT.

The V gene is TRBV29-1, the J gene TRBJ2-2; TRBD1 matches at 7 bases. Germline-derived CDR1 and CDR2 are SQVTM and ANQGSEA. J lost 6 bases, V lost 1 base, and 8 bases had no gene match. CDR3 length equals 15 residues. The CDR3 region is CSVEVGTEGSGELFF. CDR3 DNA sequence: TGCAGCGTTGAAGTGGGGACAGAAGGATCCGGGGAGCTGTTTTTT.

The genes are TRBV5-1 and TRBJ1-6; 9 bases are shared with TRBD1. V dropped 2 bases and J dropped 9; count of bases not matched to a gene: 3. The CDR3 totals 14 residues. Germline values: CDR1 SGHRS, CDR2 YFSETQ. The CDR3: CASSFRQGGSPLHF. Here the CDR3 DNA reads TGCGCCAGCAGCTTCCGACAGGGGGGTTCACCCCTCCACTTT.

This clonotype occurred a few times. The V gene is TRBV5-1, the J gene TRBJ2-7; D unresolved. This CDR3 has 14 amino acids. Germline values: CDR1 SGHRS, CDR2 YFSETQ. Trimming took 0 bases from V and 0 from J, leaving 7 bases between them. The CDR3 nucleotides are TGCGCCAGCAGCTTGGACGGCAACTCCTACGAGCAGTACTTC. This encodes CASSLDGNSYEQYF.

V is TRBV27 and J is TRBJ2-7; D ambiguous. CDR1 is MNHEY, CDR2 SMNVEV, per germline (reference sequence). CDR3 size: 14 residues. Trimming took 5 bases from V and 2 from J, leaving 13 bases between them. The CDR3 DNA follows: TGTGCCAGCAGTATACATGGACGGCCCTACGAGCAGTACTTC. Translated, it gives CASSIHGRPYEQYF.

This clonotype turned up a few times. This rearrangement joins TRBV20-1 to TRBJ2-1; D gene ambiguous. The CDR3 sequence is 16 residues long. Germline loops: CDR1 DFQATT, CDR2 SNEGSKA (reference sequence). V was clipped by 1 base and J by 7 bases, with 20 bases between them. CDR3 sequence reads: CSARGPLRIARNEQFF. CDR3 bases: TGCAGTGCTAGAGGGCCTCTTAGGATAGCTCGGAATGAGCAGTTCTTC.

This clonotype was observed a handful of times. The chain couples TRBV5-1 to TRBJ1-1; no definite D call. The CDR3 length is 13 residues. With 1 base removed from V and 7 bases from J, the gap between germline ends came to 11 bases. Looked up from germline, CDR1 is SGHRS and CDR2 is YFSETQ. CDR3 region: CASSLTSPGEAFF. In DNA, the CDR3 is TGCGCCAGCAGCTTGACCAGCCCGGGTGAAGCTTTCTTT.

The chain joins TRBV7-6 to TRBJ1-2; D unresolved. The CDR3 consists of 15 residues. Germline CDR1 is SGHVS and CDR2 is FNYEAQ. Trimming pared 1 base from V and 0 bases from J, leaving 9 bases between. CDR3 protein: CASSLDGATNYGYTF. As DNA, the CDR3 is TGTGCCAGCAGCTTAGATGGAGCAACTAACTATGGCTACACCTTC.

This clonotype was observed many times. The chain carries TRBV6-1 and TRBJ2-5, with 12 bases aligning to TRBD2. In germline, CDR1 is MNHNS, CDR2 SASEGT. The CDR3 loop spans 15 amino acids. V was clipped by 9 bases and J by 2 bases; unmatched bases: 7. CDR3 protein: CASHRTSGTQETQYF. The CDR3 coding sequence is TGTGCCAGTCACCGGACTAGCGGGACTCAAGAGACCCAGTACTTC.